A selection of T cell receptor beta chains follows, all from one sample in a study of blood T cell repertoires in COVID-19. The repertoire was sequenced with immunoSEQ multiplex PCR; TCRdb's copy has only in-frame clones and lacks some. In the table there are 200,000 to 300,000 clones, almost 85% of which are singletons. The sample taken for sequencing was PBMCs or T cells enriched from blood (not recorded which). Receptors originate from a woman in her fifties or sixties with acute COVID-19. Both conserved end residues are part of each CDR3. Each record gives: D gene, J gene, clone size, V gene, CDR3 DNA, CDR3 protein. A D gene is named only where the DNA matches it firmly. Size is omitted from some rows. Given values are once, few, many or a class for expanded clones.

>NA|TRBJ1-5|many|TRBV6-5
TGTGCCAGCATTTCCAAGGACAGCCCGGAGAAGCCCCAGCATTTT
CASISKDSPEKPQHF
>NA|TRBJ1-5|NA|TRBV21-1
TGTGCCAGCAGCAAAGACGGTTTAGGGGCAGGCTATCAGCCCCAGCATTTT
CASSKDGLGAGYQPQHF
>NA|TRBJ1-3|once|TRBV5-1
TGCGCCAGCAGCTCGGGACAATCTGGAAACACCATATATTTT
CASSSGQSGNTIYF
>NA|TRBJ1-2|NA|TRBV6-2/TRBV6-3
TGTGCCAGCAGTTACGGACTGGGAAACTATGGCTACACCTTC
CASSYGLGNYGYTF
>NA|TRBJ2-7|NA|TRBV6-6
TGTGCCAGCAGTTACCCTGGACAGCACGAGCAGTACTTC
CASSYPGQHEQYF
>TRBD1|TRBJ1-2|NA|TRBV10-3
TGTGCCATCAGGGGGACAGGGGACTATGGCTACACCTTC
CAIRGTGDYGYTF
>NA|TRBJ2-1|once|TRBV5-1
TGCGCCAGCAGCTTGGGCCAGGGTAACAATGAGCAGTTCTTC
CASSLGQGNNEQFF
>TRBD1|TRBJ1-1|NA|TRBV9
TGTGCCAGCAGCGTAGTAGTGGGGGACAGGAAGAGGGGTGAAGCTTTCTTT
CASSVVVGDRKRGEAFF
>TRBD1|TRBJ1-1|NA|TRBV5-4
TGTGCCAGCAGCTTACAGGGGGGAACCCGGAGCACTGAAGCTTTCTTT
CASSLQGGTRSTEAFF
>NA|TRBJ2-1|NA|TRBV30
TGTGCCTGGAGCGGGGATTTTGGGGACAATGAGCAGTTCTTC
CAWSGDFGDNEQFF
>NA|TRBJ1-5|NA|TRBV10-2
TGCGCCAGCAGGACATCGGAGGGGCCCCAGCATTTT
CASRTSEGPQHF
>NA|TRBJ1-3|NA|TRBV7-2
TGTGCCAGCAGCCCCCAGGCGACTAACTCTGGAAACACCATATATTTT
CASSPQATNSGNTIYF
>NA|TRBJ1-5|NA|TRBV3-1/TRBV3-2
TGTGCCAGCAGCCGACAGTTGGGATCAGGGCCCCAGCATTTT
CASSRQLGSGPQHF
>TRBD1|TRBJ2-7|NA|TRBV12-5
TGTGCTAGTGGCCCCGGGACAGGGAGCTACGAGCAGTACTTC
CASGPGTGSYEQYF
>TRBD2|TRBJ2-7|NA|TRBV10-3
TGTGCCATCATGGCGGGGGAGACCTACGAGCAGTACTTC
CAIMAGETYEQYF
>TRBD1|TRBJ1-4|few|TRBV4-1
TGCGCCAGCAGCCGGGCTTGGACAGGGACTAATGAAAAACTGTTTTTT
CASSRAWTGTNEKLFF
>TRBD1|TRBJ1-1|NA|TRBV27
TGTGCCAGCAGTGACAGGGTAGTAAACACTGAAGCTTTCTTT
CASSDRVVNTEAFF
>NA|TRBJ1-3|NA|TRBV7-8
TGTGCCAGCAGCTTAGGGGGGCAACCTGGAAACACCATATATTTT
CASSLGGQPGNTIYF
>TRBD2|TRBJ2-3|once|TRBV29-1
TGCAGCGTGATAGGACTAGCGGGTGATACGCAGTATTTT
CSVIGLAGDTQYF